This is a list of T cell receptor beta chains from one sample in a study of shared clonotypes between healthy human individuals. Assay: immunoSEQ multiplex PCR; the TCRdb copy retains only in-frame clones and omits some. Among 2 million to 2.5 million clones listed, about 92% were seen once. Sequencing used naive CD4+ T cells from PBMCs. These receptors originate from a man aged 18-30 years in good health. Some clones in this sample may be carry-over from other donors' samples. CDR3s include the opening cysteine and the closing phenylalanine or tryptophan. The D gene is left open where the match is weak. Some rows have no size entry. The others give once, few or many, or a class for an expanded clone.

TGTGCTAGTGGGGGGACAGTGGTTCCTTCGTACCAAGAGACCCAGTACTTC	CASGGTVVPSYQETQYF	TRBV12-5	TRBJ2-5	TRBD1	-
TGCGCCAGCAGCTTGGGTGCCGCGCGACAGCTATTCCAAGAGACCCAGTACTTC	CASSLGAARQLFQETQYF	TRBV5-1	TRBJ2-5	-	-
TGTGCCTGGAGTAGGGACAGAATAAACACCGGGGAGCTGTTTTTT	CAWSRDRINTGELFF	TRBV30	TRBJ2-2	TRBD1	-
TGTGCCAGCAGTGTTGGAACAGGTGGCAATCAGCCCCAGCATTTT	CASSVGTGGNQPQHF	TRBV2	TRBJ1-5	-	few
TGTGCCAGCAGCTTGGGCCTCCGGACAGGGTCCTACGAGCAGTACTTC	CASSLGLRTGSYEQYF	TRBV5-4	TRBJ2-7	TRBD1	once
TGTGCCAGCAGCTTTGCCCCAGGGGGTGGCTACACCTTC	CASSFAPGGGYTF	TRBV5-6	TRBJ1-2	TRBD1	-
TGTGCCAGCAGCTACTACAGGGAAGAGACCCAGTACTTC	CASSYYREETQYF	TRBV7-9	TRBJ2-5	-	-
TGCGCCAGCAGCCAAGATCAGGGGTTTCAGCCCCAGCATTTT	CASSQDQGFQPQHF	TRBV4-3	TRBJ1-5	-	-
TGCGCCAGCGGGGGACTAGCGCAAGAGACCCAGTACTTC	CASGGLAQETQYF	TRBV5-1	TRBJ2-5	TRBD2	-
TGTGCCAGCAGCACCACAACTTCTAGCGGGAGGCCCCACGAGCAGTACTTC	CASSTTTSSGRPHEQYF	TRBV4-2	TRBJ2-7	TRBD2	-
TGTGCCACAGGGACGGGGCCGTACGGTGATGGCTACACCTTC	CATGTGPYGDGYTF	TRBV7-2	TRBJ1-2	-	-
TGTGCCAGCAGCTTACCAGGCCTTAACTACGAGCAGTACTTC	CASSLPGLNYEQYF	TRBV11-2	TRBJ2-7	-	-
TGTGCCAGCAGCTTAATGGCAGGCCGAGGGACCTACGAGCAGTACTTC	CASSLMAGRGTYEQYF	TRBV7-2	TRBJ2-7	-	-
TGTGCCAGTAGTATTGGGGGTAGGAGGGGCATGGACACTGAAGCTTTCTTT	CASSIGGRRGMDTEAFF	TRBV19	TRBJ1-1	-	-
TGTGCCAGCAGTTACGGTCTCAGGGAAGATACGCAGTATTTT	CASSYGLREDTQYF	TRBV6-5	TRBJ2-3	-	-
TGTGCCAGCGCAGGCGCGGGGGTGAATGGCTACACCTTC	CASAGAGVNGYTF	TRBV2	TRBJ1-2	-	-
TGTGCCAGCAGCTTTCACAGAACTAGCACAGATACGCAGTATTTT	CASSFHRTSTDTQYF	TRBV4-2	TRBJ2-3	-	once
TGTGCCAGTAGCAGGGGCCCCCTTTACTCCAATGAGCAGTTCTTC	CASSRGPLYSNEQFF	TRBV19	TRBJ2-1	-	-
TGCGCCAGCAGGGGACTAGCGGGAGATTTCAATGAGCAGTTCTTC	CASRGLAGDFNEQFF	TRBV23-1	TRBJ2-1	TRBD2	-
TGTGCCAGCAGCGTAGGGTGGGACTACTCCTACAATGAGCAGTTCTTC	CASSVGWDYSYNEQFF	TRBV9	TRBJ2-1	TRBD2	-
TGTGCCAGCAGTGATTGGGACAGAAATCAGCCCCAGCATTTT	CASSDWDRNQPQHF	TRBV2	TRBJ1-5	TRBD1	-
TGTGCCAGCAGCATAACTCGGGGAACTTACAATCAGCCCCAGCATTTT	CASSITRGTYNQPQHF	TRBV28	TRBJ1-5	-	-
TGCGCCAGCAGCCTCGGGGGAGACTACGAGCAGTACTTC	CASSLGGDYEQYF	TRBV5-1	TRBJ2-7	-	-
TGTGCCAGCACCCAAGGGACAGCTATTGAAGCTTTCTTT	CASTQGTAIEAFF	TRBV28	TRBJ1-1	TRBD1	-
TGTGCCAGCAGCTCGGGAATACACTCCTACAATGAGCAGTTCTTC	CASSSGIHSYNEQFF	TRBV7-3	TRBJ2-1	-	once
TGTGCCATCAGTGATCTGCCCAGAGGATCCCCCACAGATACGCAGTATTTT	CAISDLPRGSPTDTQYF	TRBV10-3	TRBJ2-3	-	-
TGTGCCAGCAGCGTAGCCCCACTATGGGACACTGAAGCTTTCTTT	CASSVAPLWDTEAFF	TRBV9	TRBJ1-1	-	-
TGCGCCAGCAGTAGGGGCTGGAGCGCTGAAGCTTTCTTT	CASSRGWSAEAFF	TRBV5-1	TRBJ1-1	-	-
TGTGCCAGCAGCTCCGGGGGGACTGAAGCTTTCTTT	CASSSGGTEAFF	TRBV11-3	TRBJ1-1	-	-
TGTGCCAGCTCACCTGGACAGGGGGATGTCTACACCTTC	CASSPGQGDVYTF	TRBV18	TRBJ1-2	TRBD1	-
TGTGCCAGCAGCGGAGGACCTTTCCCCTCCTACGAGCAGTACTTC	CASSGGPFPSYEQYF	TRBV9	TRBJ2-7	-	-
TGTGCCAGCAGTTCCTACAGGGAGAAGAGGGGTCAGCCCCAGCATTTT	CASSSYREKRGQPQHF	TRBV27	TRBJ1-5	-	once
TGTGCCAGCAGTTTCAGGGGAGTAGAGACCCAGTACTTC	CASSFRGVETQYF	TRBV6-5	TRBJ2-5	-	-
TGTGCCAGCAGTTTCCGGGCCTCGCCTTCTCAAGAGACCCAGTACTTC	CASSFRASPSQETQYF	TRBV6-5	TRBJ2-5	-	-
TGTGCCAGCAGCCGGACAGGGAGCACCACTAGCGGGAGTACCGGGGAGCTGTTTTTT	CASSRTGSTTSGSTGELFF	TRBV28	TRBJ2-2	TRBD2	-
TGCGCCAGCAGCCAAGATCAGGGGGCCGGGGAGCTGTTTTTT	CASSQDQGAGELFF	TRBV4-1	TRBJ2-2	TRBD1	-
TGTGCCAGCAGCCCCGGGACAGACCGCACAGATACGCAGTATTTT	CASSPGTDRTDTQYF	TRBV6-5	TRBJ2-3	TRBD1	-
TGTGCCAGCAGCATACAGGGGGGTACAGATACGCAGTATTTT	CASSIQGGTDTQYF	TRBV7-9	TRBJ2-3	TRBD1	-
TGTGCCAGCAGCTTAGACCGGACGCTTAACTATGGCTACACCTTC	CASSLDRTLNYGYTF	TRBV7-2	TRBJ1-2	-	-
TGTGCCTGGAGGCTGGGGTCTTGGACTGAAGCTTTCTTT	CAWRLGSWTEAFF	TRBV30	TRBJ1-1	-	-
TGCGCCAGCAGGAGGACATTCGGAGGGTACAATGAGCAGTTCTTC	CASRRTFGGYNEQFF	TRBV5-1	TRBJ2-1	-	once
TGTGCCAGCGGCAGGCCTCCTTCTGGCTACACCTTC	CASGRPPSGYTF	TRBV6-1	TRBJ1-2	-	-
TGTGCCAGCAGCTTTTTCGGCTCCTACGAGCAGTACTTC	CASSFFGSYEQYF	TRBV7-9	TRBJ2-7	-	-
TGTGCCAGCAGCACCCCGACAGGGGCGAACTATGGCTACACCTTC	CASSTPTGANYGYTF	TRBV7-2	TRBJ1-2	TRBD1	-
TGTGCCAGCAGCTCCCCCGGTATGGGGGCCGAGCAGTACTTC	CASSSPGMGAEQYF	TRBV5-4	TRBJ2-7	-	once
TGTGCCAGCTCAGGCTCCATTACCTACGAGCAGTACTTC	CASSGSITYEQYF	TRBV18	TRBJ2-7	-	-
TGTGCCAGCTGGGACAGGGGGCTAAACGGGGAGCTGTTTTTT	CASWDRGLNGELFF	TRBV6-5	TRBJ2-2	TRBD1	-
TGTGCCAGCAGTTACTCGCGGGACAGGGGCTACGAGCAGTACTTC	CASSYSRDRGYEQYF	TRBV6-5	TRBJ2-7	TRBD1	-
TGTGCCAGCAGTGCCCGTGGGGCCTACGAGCAGTACTTC	CASSARGAYEQYF	TRBV6-5	TRBJ2-7	-	-
TGTGCCAGCAGTTACTCTAGCGGGAGCTATGAGCAGTTCTTC	CASSYSSGSYEQFF	TRBV6-6	TRBJ2-1	TRBD2	-
TGTGCCAGCTCACCCCAGAGCTCCTACGAGCAGTACTTC	CASSPQSSYEQYF	TRBV18	TRBJ2-7	-	few
TGTGCCAGCTCTACCGGGACAGGGTACGAGCAGTACTTC	CASSTGTGYEQYF	TRBV18	TRBJ2-7	TRBD1	-
TGTGCCAGCAGCTTTGGGACAGGGAACCAGCCCCAGCATTTT	CASSFGTGNQPQHF	TRBV5-4	TRBJ1-5	TRBD1	few
TGTGCCAGCAGCCCGCCGAGACTAGCGGGCGATACCGGGGAGCTGTTTTTT	CASSPPRLAGDTGELFF	TRBV9	TRBJ2-2	TRBD2	-
TGTGCCAGCACTCGACAGGGGGCCGCCTACGAGCAGTACTTC	CASTRQGAAYEQYF	TRBV2	TRBJ2-7	TRBD1	-
TGTGCCAGCAGCTTATATGAACGGCTGAACACTGAAGCTTTCTTT	CASSLYERLNTEAFF	TRBV5-4	TRBJ1-1	-	-
TGTGCCAGCAGTGACTCGGGAATGGGGACAGATACGCAGTATTTT	CASSDSGMGTDTQYF	TRBV6-4	TRBJ2-3	-	-